A selection of T cell receptor beta chains follows, all from one sample in a study of blood T cell repertoires in COVID-19. Repertoires were generated with immunoSEQ multiplex PCR, while TCRdb's copy carries only in-frame clones and drops some. The table shows some 80,000 clones, with 75% to 85% occurring only once. The specimen sequenced was peripheral blood. The receptors originated from a woman at least 80 years old with active or convalescent COVID-19. Each CDR3 is given with its conserved first and last residue. A D gene is named only where the DNA matches it firmly. Rows may omit the clone size; those that give it use once, few, many or a size class.

d_gene | j_gene | v_gene | abundance | CDR3nt | CDR3aa
- | TRBJ2-7 | TRBV7-2 | - | TGTGCCAGCAGCTTATCCGGCGGGGCTAAGGCCTACGAGCAGTACTTC | CASSLSGGAKAYEQYF
- | TRBJ2-7 | TRBV28 | few | TGTGCCAGCAGTACTACCTCCTACGAGCAGTACTTC | CASSTTSYEQYF
- | TRBJ1-5 | TRBV19 | - | TGTGCCAGTACTCACACCGGGACACAGAATCAGCCCCAGCATTTT | CASTHTGTQNQPQHF
TRBD1 | TRBJ1-1 | TRBV7-2 | - | TGTGCCAGCAGCAATACAGGGGGCGGAACTGAAGCTTTCTTT | CASSNTGGGTEAFF
- | TRBJ2-2 | TRBV7-8 | - | TGTGCCAGCAGAAAACCGGGACTTAACACCGGGGAGCTGTTTTTT | CASRKPGLNTGELFF
- | TRBJ1-1 | TRBV12-3/TRBV12-4 | few | TGTGCCAGCAGTTTTAGTGCTGAAGCTTTCTTT | CASSFSAEAFF
TRBD1 | TRBJ1-2 | TRBV2 | - | TGTGCCAGCAGGATCAGGGGGCTCGGTAACTATGGCTACACCTTC | CASRIRGLGNYGYTF
- | TRBJ2-1 | TRBV28 | - | TGTGCCAGCAAAGTGTCCTTAGGGGGTTACAATGAGCAGTTCTTC | CASKVSLGGYNEQFF
TRBD2 | TRBJ2-3 | TRBV28 | few | TGTGCCAGCAGTTTGTCTTGGGCTAGCGGGAGAGGAACAGATACGCAGTATTTT | CASSLSWASGRGTDTQYF
- | TRBJ2-7 | TRBV21-1 | - | TGTGCCAGCAGCAAAAGGGCACTGTCTGGGACACCCAATTACGAGCAGTACTTC | CASSKRALSGTPNYEQYF
- | TRBJ2-2 | TRBV6-5 | large | TGTGCCAGCAGCACAGGACCTAACTACGCCGGGGAGCTGTTTTTT | CASSTGPNYAGELFF
TRBD2 | TRBJ2-4 | TRBV11-2 | few | TGTGCCAGCAGCTCAGCCTTCGTGACTAGCGGGGGGCCTAAAAACATTCAGTACTTC | CASSSAFVTSGGPKNIQYF
TRBD2 | TRBJ2-7 | TRBV2 | - | TGTGCCAGCAGTGAAGGGACTAGTCGCGAGCAGTACTTC | CASSEGTSREQYF
TRBD2 | TRBJ2-5 | TRBV19 | - | TGTGCCAGTAGTATCAGCGGGGGGCGGGAGACCCAGTACTTC | CASSISGGRETQYF
TRBD1 | TRBJ1-2 | TRBV7-8 | - | TGTGCCAGCAGCCGGACAGGGAATGGCTACACCTTC | CASSRTGNGYTF
TRBD2 | TRBJ2-1 | TRBV24-1 | few | TGTGCCACCAGTGATTTTGAGACTAGCGGGGTAGTTGGGGAGCAGTTCTTC | CATSDFETSGVVGEQFF
TRBD1 | TRBJ1-2 | TRBV5-4 | - | TGTGCCAGCAGCTTGGCCTCGGGACAGGGGGGTGGCTACACCTTC | CASSLASGQGGGYTF
- | TRBJ2-3 | TRBV6-2/TRBV6-3 | - | TGTGCCAGCAGTTCGGTCGAGGCCACAGATACGCAGTATTTT | CASSSVEATDTQYF
- | TRBJ1-2 | TRBV18 | - | TGTGCCAGCTCATCCCAGGGTTTGGAGTATGGCTACACCTTC | CASSSQGLEYGYTF
TRBD2 | TRBJ2-3 | TRBV3-1/TRBV3-2 | - | TGTGCCAGCAGCCAGACTAGCGGCACAGATACGCAGTATTTT | CASSQTSGTDTQYF
- | TRBJ2-2 | TRBV5-6 | - | TGTGCCAGCAGCTCATTAGTCGGGGAGCTGTTTTTT | CASSSLVGELFF
TRBD2 | TRBJ2-1 | TRBV11-2 | - | TGTGCCAGCAGCTTAGTTCTAGCGGGAAACAATGAGCAGTTCTTC | CASSLVLAGNNEQFF
TRBD1 | TRBJ2-3 | TRBV4-3 | - | TGCGCCAGCAGCCAGGACACAGGGGTGGGGGATACGCAGTATTTT | CASSQDTGVGDTQYF
- | TRBJ1-1 | TRBV14 | - | TGTGCCAGCAGCCAACGGACAGTCGGCGACACTGAAGCTTTCTTT | CASSQRTVGDTEAFF
- | TRBJ2-3 | TRBV5-1 | once | TGCGCCAGCAGCCAAAGCTGGCGGGATACGCAGTATTTT | CASSQSWRDTQYF
- | TRBJ2-7 | TRBV20-1 | - | TGCAGTGCTAGAGGGGGAGCCGAGCAGTACTTC | CSARGGAEQYF
- | TRBJ1-2 | TRBV4-3 | - | TGCGCCAGCAGCCGAGAGACAGGATCTAACTATGGCTACACCTTC | CASSRETGSNYGYTF
- | TRBJ2-1 | TRBV7-7 | - | TGTGCCAGCAGCGCCTACCACGGGGGTTACAATGAGCAGTTCTTC | CASSAYHGGYNEQFF
- | TRBJ1-2 | TRBV7-2 | - | TGTGCCAGCAGCCCTGATAGCGACTATGGCTACACCTTC | CASSPDSDYGYTF
- | TRBJ2-7 | TRBV6-2/TRBV6-3 | - | TGTGCCAGCAGCTCCACTAGTGACGAGCAGTACTTC | CASSSTSDEQYF
TRBD2 | TRBJ2-5 | TRBV6-2/TRBV6-3 | - | TGTGCCAGCAGCATGACTAGCGGGGCCCTCCAAGAGACCCAGTACTTC | CASSMTSGALQETQYF
TRBD1 | TRBJ2-5 | TRBV11-2 | few | TGTGCCAGCAGCCCCGACAGGGGGCTGGGAGAGACCCAGTACTTC | CASSPDRGLGETQYF
TRBD2 | TRBJ2-1 | TRBV19 | - | TGTGCCAGTAGATCCTCCGTGGGCGGGAGAAGGAATGAGCAGTTCTTC | CASRSSVGGRRNEQFF
- | TRBJ1-4 | TRBV7-2 | few | TGTGCCAGCAGCCCGAGCGGGGGGCGAGGAGGTGTTAATGAAAAACTGTTTTTT | CASSPSGGRGGVNEKLFF
TRBD2 | TRBJ2-3 | TRBV19 | - | TGTGCCAGTAGTATTGCGGCACTAGCGGGCACAGATACGCAGTATTTT | CASSIAALAGTDTQYF
- | TRBJ1-2 | TRBV7-9 | - | TGTGCCAGCAGCTTAGGGTCAGGGATGTATGGCTACACCTTC | CASSLGSGMYGYTF
- | TRBJ2-5 | TRBV7-2 | - | TGTGCCAGCAGCTTAAGCCCTGGGACCCAGTACTTC | CASSLSPGTQYF
- | TRBJ2-1 | TRBV3-1/TRBV3-2 | - | TGTGCCAGCAGCCAAAGGTTTAGCGGACAGTTCTTC | CASSQRFSGQFF
- | TRBJ1-1 | TRBV5-1 | - | TGCGCCAGCAGCTTCAATGGGGGGAGAAACACTGAAGCTTTCTTT | CASSFNGGRNTEAFF
- | TRBJ2-7 | TRBV5-5 | - | TGTGCCAGCAGCTTGGGGTCCCCGGAGTTCTACGAGCAGTACTTC | CASSLGSPEFYEQYF
- | TRBJ2-3 | TRBV14 | - | TGTGCCAGCAGCCCTCCCCTCTTGGGCCTCACAGATACGCAGTATTTT | CASSPPLLGLTDTQYF